The following is a TCR beta chain sequence with its context. Its target is not known. The PCR used 60 Vbeta and 13 Jbeta primers. Libraries were prepared by immunoSEQ multiplex PCR; TCRdb keeps only in-frame clonotypes and omits some of them. The data contain about 140,000 clones, under 90% of them singletons. Germline V CDR1 and CDR2: MGHDK, SYGVNS. The length of the CDR3 is 15 residues. Trimming removed 7 bases at V and 1 base at J, with 14 bases between. These data belong to a study of cytomegalovirus exposure and HLA in healthy donors. Study-level information: About 79 million unique TCRs from HLA-typed donors were held in an early data release. Study-wide findings and caveats: Later, TCR association rates were found to vary by HLA locus, highest for DRB1 and lowest for HLA-C. As was reported, the HLA-A and HLA-B alleles of most subjects were accurately predicted from TCR beta sequences.

The chain carries TRBV25-1 and TRBJ1-3; a weak D match, TRBD1 (5 bases). The source material was PBMCs. This TCR was recovered from a boy aged 2 to 9 in good health and CMV-seronegative. CDR3 DNA sequence: TGTGCCAGCACCAACGAGGGGAGGTCTGGAAACACCATATATTTT. Translation gives CASTNEGRSGNTIYF.